This paragraph reports one TCR beta chain. The antigen is undetermined. Libraries were prepared by immunoSEQ multiplex PCR; TCRdb keeps only in-frame clonotypes and omits some of them. This sample has around 89,000 clones; around 92% occur once, and the top ten carry more than 0.35%. The CDR3 has 19 amino acids. Germline V CDR1 and CDR2: LGHNA, YNFKEQ. V was pared by 3 bases and J by 1 base, with 7 bases of the junction left unmatched. This specimen belongs to a study of graft-versus-host responses after intestinal transplantation. About the research overall: Grafts that recipients had were multivisceral, liver-intestinal, or isolated intestinal transplants. The study gave all recipients anti-thymocyte globulin induction, then tacrolimus and steroids for two to three years. Findings and limits, study-wide: Some patients had graft-donor T cell macrochimerism. In their allografts, the ratios of graft-versus-host to host-versus-graft T cell clones were high.

The chain links TRBV4-2 to TRBJ2-4, with 15 nucleotides matching TRBD2. The receptor comes from a human donor who was the organ donor for an intestinal transplant. The sample consisted of unstimulated CD8+ T cells sorted from spleen or lymph node cells, taken before transplant. This chain's CDR3 is CASSHAGLAGGHAKNIQYF. In DNA form, the CDR3 reads TGTGCCAGCAGCCATGCCGGACTAGCGGGGGGGCACGCCAAAAACATTCAGTACTTC.